This T cell receptor beta chain originates from a study of CD8 T cells in Susac syndrome. The RNA, roughly 0.45 to 1 ug, was put through reverse transcription using random hexamers. TCRdb redid the calling of the immunoSEQ multiplex PCR reads with MiXCR, one entry per CDR3 protein. The sample lists around 200,000 distinct CDR3 sequences; 95% were seen once. Controls were healthy donors (matched for age and sex). Germline values: CDR1 DFQATT, CDR2 SNEGSKA (reference sequence). The CDR3 sequence is 15 residues long. The V segment lost 8 bases and the J segment 1 base; nucleotides outside the gene matches: 13.

The origin of this receptor is a human donor in good health. Sample: CD4+ T cells from PBMCs. The rearrangement uses TRBV20-1 and TRBJ2-5, with 7 positions matching TRBD1. In nucleotides, the CDR3 is TGCAGTTCCCGTAGTATCCGGGACAGCCAAGAGACCCAGTACTTC. Protein: CSSRSIRDSQETQYF.